This TCR beta chain was sequenced for a study of long-term antiretroviral therapy in people with HIV (dated by TCRdb to between 2020 and 2023). With regard to the full study: The earliest samples were collected approximately a decade before the 2015 WHO recommendation for immediate ART, a period when ART was typically delayed until CD4 counts fell. From 25 to 30 adults with confirmed HIV infection, the cohort provided approximately 190 cryopreserved PBMC samples, gathered serially across a mean of about six years (range 1-12). Of the 30 participants with HIV, approximately 11 were female. Whether ART initiation and durable HIV suppression were associated with changes in peripheral blood TRB repertoire composition and diversity was tested in a retrospective serial study. No cross-contamination during QIAcube processing turned up in test extractions that ran a monoclonal T-cell line alongside 33 polyclonal samples. Findings and caveats that apply to the study as a whole: Since PBMC availability was limited, sequencing covered only the TCR beta chain, with no alpha chain pairing. Samples dated from the mid-2000s to the late 2010s, and the ART regimens used may be less effective than current ones. Expanded TRB clones identified before ART initiation dominated the repertoire across all time points, though the dominance fluctuated and decreased in many PLHIV after ART. Narrower CDR3 length ranges were observed in HIV repertoires than in controls, and an antigen-experienced repertoire with only a slight naive shift after ART was suggested by the network structure. Unsorted PBMC were profiled instead of sorted CD4+ and CD8+ T cells because pre-ART samples had limited cell numbers. A significant increase in TRB diversity was found to be associated with ART initiation, although TRB diversity was observed to remain significantly below that of transplant donor controls even after long-term ART. No data were available on ART adherence, viral resistance or therapy changes, limiting inferences about post-ART repertoire changes.

The CDR3 numbers 16 residues from cysteine through phenylalanine. The sequence is cut down to CDR3 DNA, 48 bases in frame from base 1. CDR1 and CDR2 (SGHTA, FQGNSA) derive from the germline V gene. After removal of 0 bases from V and 3 bases from J, the junction retains 2 bases not matched to a gene. The immunoSEQ hsTCRB v3.0 assay was used at survey level resolution to sequence the TRB variable region. TRB sequencing targeted a depth of roughly 40,000-55,000 T-cell genomes per sample. Pooled TRB libraries were sequenced on an Illumina MiSeq with a v3 150-cycle kit. Regarding the original processing steps: Repertoire analysis was performed in R inside a reproducible Nextflow workflow that covered QC, data transformation and analysis. LymphoSeq2, an R package for AIRR-Seq data exploration, was used to implement custom analyses. Several samples that yielded fewer than 5000 total TRB sequences were excluded, so that some 190 HIV repertoires were analyzed. Of the 188 retained HIV repertoires, over 55 were collected before and under 150 after ART initiation. Each repertoire was downsampled to 5000 TRB nucleotide sequences, and summary statistics were averaged across 100 downsampling iterations. TRB sequences were retained for analysis only if CDR3 regions of at least seven amino acids were present. Two measures captured diversity: a Shannon entropy-derived clonality score and the Gini coefficient. In the repertoire networks, any two of the top 5000 CDR3 amino acid sequences were connected whenever the two sequences differed by an edit distance of one. GLIPH2 predicted antigen specificity groups and MHC restriction for TRB CDR3 amino acid sequences. To flag known CMV, EBV, HIV or tissue antigen associations, CDR3 amino acid sequences were matched against VDJdb and McPAS-TCR. Pre-ART, post-ART and control groups were compared with Wilcoxon signed-rank tests and Holm-Bonferroni correction. In its TCRdb copy, this immuneACCESS table keeps in-frame sequences only and misses some clones. Where compared with another copy, unresolved V genes explain less than half of these, and the others have no known cause. From that table come the V and J calls and clone size; the DNA was used to work out D and trimming. The sample records more than 20,000 clones, roughly four fifths of which are singletons. The top ten clones comprise roughly 4.5% of the sample.

Participants were included only if at least one PBMC sample before ART initiation and at least two post-ART samples were available. Treatment was received in the United States of America by all participants with HIV. Cryopreserved samples of about 0.95-10 million PBMC were thawed and washed before DNA extraction. At the time of the earliest PBMC sample for each participant with HIV, ages ranged from about 23 to 60 years. Per participant, PBMC samples came from 1-4 timepoints prior to ART initiation and 2-8 timepoints following ART initiation, for a median of 7 samples. For every participant, serial HIV viral load, CD4+ T-cell count, ART history and demographic data were obtained. Using a Qiagen kit on a QIAcube, genomic DNA was extracted from unsorted PBMC, with samples processed in batches of 12. As to this clone: The clone's antigen remains unknown. There are no base qualities to consult, and no much larger clone falls within one base.

The sequence was collected from a man between 18 and 35 years old with HIV. Material: unsorted PBMCs, obtained 0.5 years after starting antiretroviral therapy. The chain links TRBV7-2 with TRBJ2-3, with TRBD2 matching 11 junction bases. The nucleotides read TGTGCCAGCAGCTTAGCCCTAGCGGGGGGAACAGATACGCAGTATTTT. It translates to CASSLALAGGTDTQYF.